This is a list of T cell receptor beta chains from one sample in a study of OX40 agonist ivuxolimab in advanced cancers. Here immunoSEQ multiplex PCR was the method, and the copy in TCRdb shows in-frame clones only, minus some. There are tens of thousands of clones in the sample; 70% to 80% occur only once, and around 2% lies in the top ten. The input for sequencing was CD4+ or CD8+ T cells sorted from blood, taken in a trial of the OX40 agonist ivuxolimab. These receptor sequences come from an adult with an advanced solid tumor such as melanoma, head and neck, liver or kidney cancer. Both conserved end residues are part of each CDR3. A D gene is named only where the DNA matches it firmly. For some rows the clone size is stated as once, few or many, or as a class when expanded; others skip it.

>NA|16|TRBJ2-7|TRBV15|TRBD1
CATSRFGQGESYEQYF
TGTGCCACCAGCAGGTTCGGACAGGGGGAATCCTACGAGCAGTACTTC
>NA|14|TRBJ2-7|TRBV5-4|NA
CASSSEPLVNEQYF
TGTGCCAGCAGCTCTGAACCACTAGTCAACGAGCAGTACTTC
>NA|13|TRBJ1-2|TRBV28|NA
CASRRTANYGYTF
TGTGCCAGCAGAAGAACAGCTAACTATGGCTACACCTTC
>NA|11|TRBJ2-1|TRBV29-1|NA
CRADSYNEQFF
TGCAGGGCGGACTCGTACAATGAGCAGTTCTTC
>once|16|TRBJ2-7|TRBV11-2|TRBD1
CASSPLGPGQAYEQYF
TGTGCCAGCAGCCCCCTGGGACCGGGACAGGCCTACGAGCAGTACTTC
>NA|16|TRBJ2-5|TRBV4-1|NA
CASSQDLGARDRGQYF
TGCGCCAGCAGCCAAGATCTTGGAGCTCGGGACCGCGGGCAGTACTTC
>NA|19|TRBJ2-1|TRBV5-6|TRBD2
CASSTGLAGVLLRYNEQFF
TGTGCCAGCAGCACGGGACTAGCGGGAGTTCTTCTTAGGTACAATGAGCAGTTCTTC
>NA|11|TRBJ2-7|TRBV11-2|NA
CASSPFYEQYF
TGTGCCAGCAGCCCATTCTACGAGCAGTACTTC
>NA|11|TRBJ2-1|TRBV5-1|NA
CASSLKFEQFF
TGCGCCAGCAGCTTGAAATTCGAGCAGTTCTTC
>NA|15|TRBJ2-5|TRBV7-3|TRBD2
CASSLNPSGRETQYF
TGTGCCAGCAGCTTAAATCCTAGCGGGAGAGAGACCCAGTACTTC
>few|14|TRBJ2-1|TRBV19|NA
CASSPSSQYNEQFF
TGTGCCAGTAGCCCTAGCAGCCAGTACAATGAGCAGTTCTTC
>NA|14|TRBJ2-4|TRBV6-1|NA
CASSETGLLGIQYF
TGTGCCAGCAGTGAAACCGGGTTATTAGGCATTCAGTACTTC
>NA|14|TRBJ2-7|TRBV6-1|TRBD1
CASSDPGTAYEQYF
TGTGCCAGCAGTGATCCCGGGACAGCCTACGAGCAGTACTTC
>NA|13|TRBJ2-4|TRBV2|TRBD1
CASRLQGADIQYF
TGTGCCAGCAGGCTACAGGGGGCCGACATTCAGTACTTC
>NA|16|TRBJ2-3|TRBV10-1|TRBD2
CASSRGLASFGDTQYF
TGCGCCAGCAGTAGAGGACTAGCGAGTTTTGGAGATACGCAGTATTTT
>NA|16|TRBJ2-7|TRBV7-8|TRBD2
CASSLVGSGSYYEQYF
TGTGCCAGCAGCTTAGTCGGTAGCGGGTCCTACTACGAGCAGTACTTC
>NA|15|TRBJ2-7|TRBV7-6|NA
CASSPQGEVAYEQYF
TGTGCCAGCAGCCCCCAGGGGGAGGTGGCCTACGAGCAGTACTTC
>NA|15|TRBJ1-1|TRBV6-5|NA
CASIQQGHPLAEAFF
TGTGCCAGCATTCAACAGGGTCACCCTCTTGCTGAAGCTTTCTTT
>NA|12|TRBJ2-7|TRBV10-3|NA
CAIIRLSYEQYF
TGTGCCATCATTAGATTAAGTTACGAGCAGTACTTC
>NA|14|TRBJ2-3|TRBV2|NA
CASSGLAHTDTQYF
TGTGCCAGCAGTGGCCTAGCGCACACAGATACGCAGTATTTT
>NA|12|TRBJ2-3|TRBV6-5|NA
CASKGFTDTQYF
TGTGCCAGCAAGGGTTTCACAGATACGCAGTATTTT
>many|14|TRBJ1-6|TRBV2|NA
CASRPSSYNSPLHF
TGTGCCAGCAGGCCCAGCTCCTATAATTCACCCCTCCACTTT
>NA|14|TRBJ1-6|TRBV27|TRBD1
CASRVQGDNSPLHF
TGTGCCAGCAGGGTACAGGGGGATAATTCACCCCTCCACTTT
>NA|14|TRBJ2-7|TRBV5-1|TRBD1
CASSLQGAAYEQYF
TGCGCCAGCAGCTTACAGGGGGCCGCCTACGAGCAGTACTTC
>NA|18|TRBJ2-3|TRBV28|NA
CASSFLLQITPSTDTQYF
TGTGCCAGCAGTTTCCTACTGCAAATAACCCCTAGCACAGATACGCAGTATTTT
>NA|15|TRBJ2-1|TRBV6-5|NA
CASSYWGGDYNEQFF
TGTGCCAGCAGCTACTGGGGCGGCGACTACAATGAGCAGTTCTTC
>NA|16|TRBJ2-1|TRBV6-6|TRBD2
CASSYSRGSAYNEQFF
TGTGCCAGCAGTTACTCACGCGGGAGCGCCTACAATGAGCAGTTCTTC
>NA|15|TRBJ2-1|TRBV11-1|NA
CASSPRGGRYNEQFF
TGTGCCAGCAGCCCTCGTGGTGGGCGCTACAATGAGCAGTTCTTC
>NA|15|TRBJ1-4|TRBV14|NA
CASSRRDSAGEKLFF
TGTGCCAGCAGCCGACGGGACTCAGCGGGCGAAAAACTGTTTTTT
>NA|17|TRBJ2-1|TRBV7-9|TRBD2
CASSSLTSGSARDEQFF
TGTGCCAGCAGCTCCCTGACTAGCGGGAGTGCAAGGGATGAGCAGTTCTTC
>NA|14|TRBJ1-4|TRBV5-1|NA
CASSLARDDEKLFF
TGCGCCAGCAGCTTGGCCAGGGACGATGAAAAACTGTTTTTT
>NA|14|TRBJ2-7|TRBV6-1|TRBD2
CASTRFSGLPGQYF
TGTGCCAGCACAAGATTTAGCGGGCTACCTGGGCAGTACTTC
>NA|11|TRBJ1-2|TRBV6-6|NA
CASRSNYGYTF
TGTGCCAGCAGGAGTAACTATGGCTACACCTTC
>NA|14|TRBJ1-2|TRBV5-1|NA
CASSLVAGGYGYTF
TGCGCCAGCAGCTTGGTCGCTGGGGGCTATGGCTACACCTTC
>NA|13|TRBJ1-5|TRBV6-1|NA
CASRSGSNQPQHF
TGTGCCAGCAGGTCAGGAAGCAATCAGCCCCAGCATTTT
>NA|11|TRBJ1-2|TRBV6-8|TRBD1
CASIDRVGYTF
TGTGCCAGCATTGACAGGGTAGGCTACACCTTC
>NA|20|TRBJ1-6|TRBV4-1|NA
CASSQDNVRFGGSHNSPLHF
TGCGCCAGCAGCCAAGATAACGTTCGTTTTGGGGGTAGCCATAATTCACCCCTCCACTTT
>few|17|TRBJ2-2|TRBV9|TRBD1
CASSGRRGTGNTGELFF
TGTGCCAGCAGCGGCCGAAGAGGGACAGGGAACACCGGGGAGCTGTTTTTT
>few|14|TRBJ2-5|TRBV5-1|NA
CASSLNQRQETQYF
TGCGCCAGCAGCTTGAACCAGCGGCAAGAGACCCAGTACTTC
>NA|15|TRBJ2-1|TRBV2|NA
CASSASQAGYNEQFF
TGTGCCAGCAGCGCCTCGCAGGCGGGGTACAATGAGCAGTTCTTC
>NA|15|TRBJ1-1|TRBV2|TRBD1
CASTGSRGTNTEAFF
TGTGCCAGCACGGGGTCCAGGGGGACGAACACTGAAGCTTTCTTT
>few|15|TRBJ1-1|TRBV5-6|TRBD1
CASSSETGNVIGAFF
TGTGCCAGCAGCTCGGAGACAGGGAATGTGATAGGAGCTTTCTTT
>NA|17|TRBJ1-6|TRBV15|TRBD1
CATSRERGRTADSPLHF
TGTGCCACCAGCAGAGAGAGGGGGCGGACAGCCGATTCACCCCTCCACTTT
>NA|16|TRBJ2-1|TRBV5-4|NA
CASSPVGTRAYNEQFF
TGTGCCAGCAGCCCCGTTGGGACAAGGGCCTACAATGAGCAGTTCTTC
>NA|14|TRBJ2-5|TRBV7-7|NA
CASSQGSGQETQYF
TGTGCTAGCAGCCAGGGTAGCGGCCAAGAGACCCAGTACTTC
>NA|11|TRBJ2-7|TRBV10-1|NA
CASGEGYEQYF
TGCGCCAGTGGTGAGGGCTACGAGCAGTACTTC
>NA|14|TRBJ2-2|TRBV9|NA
CASSTGLAAGELFF
TGTGCCAGCAGTACAGGGCTAGCGGCCGGGGAGCTGTTTTTT
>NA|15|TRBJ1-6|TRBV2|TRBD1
CASSYWTGADSPLHF
TGTGCCAGCAGTTACTGGACAGGGGCTGATTCACCCCTCCACTTT
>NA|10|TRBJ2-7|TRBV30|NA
CAWNVGPQYF
TGTGCCTGGAACGTTGGACCGCAGTACTTC
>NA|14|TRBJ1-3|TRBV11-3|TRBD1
CASSKYGQGDTIYF
TGTGCCAGCAGCAAATACGGACAGGGTGACACCATATATTTT
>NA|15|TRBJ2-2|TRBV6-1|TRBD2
CASRGLAGDAGELFF
TGTGCCAGCAGGGGACTAGCGGGAGACGCCGGGGAGCTGTTTTTT
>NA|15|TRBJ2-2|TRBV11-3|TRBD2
CASSLASGNTGELFF
TGTGCCAGCAGCTTAGCTAGCGGAAACACCGGGGAGCTGTTTTTT
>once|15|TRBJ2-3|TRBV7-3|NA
CASSLTAGRMNTQYF
TGTGCCAGCAGCTTAACGGCAGGAAGAATGAATACGCAGTATTTT